What follows describes a single T cell receptor beta chain. No antigen is known for it. This specimen comes from a study of T-cell memory formation after mild COVID-19. Across the whole study: Largely, TCR clusters stayed within a single donor.

TCRdb independently ran MiXCR on the 5' RACE reads; one entry per CDR3 protein. The sample lists around 200,000 distinct CDR3 sequences, 25% to 35% seen once, with about an eighth in the top ten. Germline CDR1 SGHNT, CDR2 YENEEA. The CDR3 spans 15 residues. V lost 3 bases to trimming and J lost 9 bases; unmatched junction nucleotides: 11. Study conclusions and caveats: Pre-infection memory harbored some responding clones, suggesting cross-reactive memory joined. There was a balanced CD4/CD8 profile in clones contracting day 15 to 85, and later expanders leaned CD4+. Shrinking CD4+ clones were chiefly CM and EM; CD8+ ones were chiefly EMRA.

This TCR was recovered from an adult woman who had mild COVID-19 (a few samples of this study predate the infection). Cell type and time point are not known. Sequenced sample: PBMCs or a T cell subset sorted from them (not recorded which). The rearrangement uses TRBV11-3 and TRBJ2-1, with 7 bases that match TRBD2. CDR3 bases: TGTGCCAGCAGCTTCTTCCGGGAGGTGGGGGGTGAGCAGTTCTTC. Its protein is CASSFFREVGGEQFF.